This TCR beta chain was observed in a study of blood T cell repertoires in COVID-19. Overall study context: COVID-19 samples from acute and convalescent phases originated in the United States, Italy and Spain.

With 3 bases clipped from V and 4 bases from J, the junction kept 6 bases outside the gene matches. CDR1 is SGHNT, CDR2 YYREEE, per germline (reference sequence). This CDR3 spans 17 amino acids. The protocol was immunoSEQ multiplex PCR, while the TCRdb copy is restricted to in-frame clones and leaves out a portion. The data show some 200,000 clones, around 85% seen once. The chain recombines TRBV5-4 with TRBJ2-6, with TRBD1 identical over 11 bases. The origin of this receptor is a woman of 80 years or more with acute or convalescent COVID-19. The sequenced sample consisted of peripheral blood. In nucleotides, the CDR3 is TGTGCCAGCAGCTCGGACAGGGGGCTAACCGGGGCCAACGTCCTGACTTTC. Its protein is CASSSDRGLTGANVLTF. Drawing the rest from reference TRBV5-4 and TRBJ2-6, the complete variable domain is ETGVTQSPTHLIKTRGQQVTLRCSSQSGHNTVSWYQQALGQGPQFIFQYYREEENGRGNFPPRFSGLQFPNYSSELNVNALELDDSALYLCASSSDRGLTGANVLTFGAGSRLTVL.